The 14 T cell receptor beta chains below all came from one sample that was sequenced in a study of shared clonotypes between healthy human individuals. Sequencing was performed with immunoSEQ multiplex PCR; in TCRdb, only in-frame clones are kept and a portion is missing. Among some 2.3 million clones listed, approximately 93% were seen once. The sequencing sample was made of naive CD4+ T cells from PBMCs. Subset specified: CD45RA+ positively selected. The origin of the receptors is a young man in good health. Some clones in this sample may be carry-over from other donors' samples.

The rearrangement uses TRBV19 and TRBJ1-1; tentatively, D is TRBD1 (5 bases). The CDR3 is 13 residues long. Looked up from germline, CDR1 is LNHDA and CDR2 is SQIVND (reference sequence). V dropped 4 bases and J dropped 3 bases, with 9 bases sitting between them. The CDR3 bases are TGTGCCAGTAGTAGGGGGTATTACACTGAAGCTTTCTTT. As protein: CASSRGYYTEAFF.

Written as DNA, the CDR3 is TGTGCCAGCAGTGTAGTCGTCGCAGATACGCAGTATTTT. As protein: CASSVVVADTQYF. The chain is built from TRBV6-1 and TRBJ2-3; no clear D gene. The CDR3 is 13 residues long. Germline loops: CDR1 MNHNS, CDR2 SASEGT. Trimming removed 4 bases at V and 4 bases at J, with 9 bases between.

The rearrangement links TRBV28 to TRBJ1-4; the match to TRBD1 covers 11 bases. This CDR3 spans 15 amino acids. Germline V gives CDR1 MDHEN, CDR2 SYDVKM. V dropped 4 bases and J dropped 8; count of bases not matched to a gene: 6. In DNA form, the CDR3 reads TGTGCCAGCAGTTCCGGACAGGGGGCATGGGAAAAACTGTTTTTT. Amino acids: CASSSGQGAWEKLFF.

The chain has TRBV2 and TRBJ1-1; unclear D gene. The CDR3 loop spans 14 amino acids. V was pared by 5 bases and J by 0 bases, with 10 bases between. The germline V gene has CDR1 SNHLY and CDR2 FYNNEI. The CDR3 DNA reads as TGTGCCAGCAGTCGAGCGCGAATGAACACTGAAGCTTTCTTT. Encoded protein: CASSRARMNTEAFF.

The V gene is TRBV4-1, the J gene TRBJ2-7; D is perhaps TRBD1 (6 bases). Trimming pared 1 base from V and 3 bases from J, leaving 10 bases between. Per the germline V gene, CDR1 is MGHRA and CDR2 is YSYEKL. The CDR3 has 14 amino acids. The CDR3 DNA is TGCGCCAGCAGCCAAGGGGGGCAGCACTACGAGCAGTACTTC. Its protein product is CASSQGGQHYEQYF.

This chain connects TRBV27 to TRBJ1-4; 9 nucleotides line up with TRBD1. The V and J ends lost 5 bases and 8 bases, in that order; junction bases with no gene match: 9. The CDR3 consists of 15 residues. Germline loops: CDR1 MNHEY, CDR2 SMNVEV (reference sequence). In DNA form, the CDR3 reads TGTGCCAGCAGTGGCAGACAGGGGGTTGGAGAAAAACTGTTTTTT. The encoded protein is CASSGRQGVGEKLFF.

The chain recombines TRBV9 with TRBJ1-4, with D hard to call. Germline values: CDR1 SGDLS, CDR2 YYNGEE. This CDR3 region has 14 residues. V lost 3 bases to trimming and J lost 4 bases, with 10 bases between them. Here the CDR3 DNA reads TGTGCCAGCAGCGCCTATCAGTTTAATGAAAAACTGTTTTTT. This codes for CASSAYQFNEKLFF.

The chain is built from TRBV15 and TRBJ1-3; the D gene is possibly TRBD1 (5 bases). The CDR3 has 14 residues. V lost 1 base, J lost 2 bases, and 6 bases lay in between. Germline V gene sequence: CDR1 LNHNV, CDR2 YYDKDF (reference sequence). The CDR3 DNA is TGTGCCACCAGCAGAGGGGACCCTGGAAACACCATATATTTT. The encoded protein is CATSRGDPGNTIYF.

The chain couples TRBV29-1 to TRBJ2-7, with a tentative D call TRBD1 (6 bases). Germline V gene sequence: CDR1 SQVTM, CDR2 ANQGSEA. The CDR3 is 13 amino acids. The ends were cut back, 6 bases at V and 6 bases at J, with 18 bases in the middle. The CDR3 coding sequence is TGCAGCGTAAGTCCCGGACAGAGCATCGAGCAGTACTTC. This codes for CSVSPGQSIEQYF.

The CDR3 DNA is TGTGCCAGCAGCGAGCGGACTACTACCACCGGGGAGCTGTTTTTT. Its protein is CASSERTTTTGELFF. This chain connects TRBV4-2 to TRBJ2-2; TRBD2 is a possible D gene (6 bases). CDR1 is LGHNA, CDR2 YNFKEQ, per germline. This CDR3 spans 15 amino acids. The V end lost 5 bases, the J end lost 4 bases, and 14 bases lay between the germline ends.

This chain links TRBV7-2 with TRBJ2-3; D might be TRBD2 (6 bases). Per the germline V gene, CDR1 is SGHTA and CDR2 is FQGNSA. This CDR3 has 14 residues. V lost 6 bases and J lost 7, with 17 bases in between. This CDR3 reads CASRSGAGGNTQYF. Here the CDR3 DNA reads TGTGCCAGCAGGTCCGGGGCCGGGGGAAATACGCAGTATTTT. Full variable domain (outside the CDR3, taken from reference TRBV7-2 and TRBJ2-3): GAGVSQSPSNKVTEKGKDVELRCDPISGHTALYWYRQSLGQGLEFLIYFQGNSAPDKSGLPSDRFSAERTGGSVSTLTIQRTQQEDSAVYLCASRSGAGGNTQYFGPGTRLTVL.

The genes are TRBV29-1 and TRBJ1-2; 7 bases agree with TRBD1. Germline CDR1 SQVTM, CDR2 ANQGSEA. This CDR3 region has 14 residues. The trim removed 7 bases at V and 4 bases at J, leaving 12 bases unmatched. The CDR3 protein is CSAGGVQGTYGYTF. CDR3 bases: TGCAGCGCTGGGGGCGTACAGGGGACCTATGGCTACACCTTC.

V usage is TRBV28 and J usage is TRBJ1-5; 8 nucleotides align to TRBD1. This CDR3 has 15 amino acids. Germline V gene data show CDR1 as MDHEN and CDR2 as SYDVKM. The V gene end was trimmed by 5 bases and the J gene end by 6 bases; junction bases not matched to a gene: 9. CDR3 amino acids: CASSVDRGRFQPQHF. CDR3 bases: TGTGCCAGCAGTGTAGACAGGGGTAGGTTTCAGCCCCAGCATTTT.

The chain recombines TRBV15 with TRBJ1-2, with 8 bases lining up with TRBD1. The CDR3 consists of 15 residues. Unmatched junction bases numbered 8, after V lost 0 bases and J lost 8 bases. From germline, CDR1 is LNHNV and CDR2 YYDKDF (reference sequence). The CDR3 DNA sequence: TGTGCCACCAGCAGAGACTTGGGACAGGTGTTAGGCTACACCTTC. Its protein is CATSRDLGQVLGYTF.